Listed here is a single T cell receptor (beta chain). This clonotype has just a few counts. What antigen it recognizes has not been identified. Nothing much larger sits one base from this clone, and base qualities are not available. From the cysteine up to the phenylalanine, the CDR3 has a length of 17 residues. The kept DNA is CDR3 alone, 51 bases in frame from the first base. The germline V end is reduced by 7 bases and the J end by 0 bases; junction bases left unmatched: 7. For CDR1 and CDR2, the germline V gene (reference sequence) lists MNHEY and SMNVEV. The sample belongs to a study of T cell repertoires in cytomegalovirus infection (dated by TCRdb to the late 2010s). A note on the overall study: Donor HLA type was relevant to the analysis, as public TCR beta signatures indicated carriage of CMV infection together with the matching HLA type. Study-wide findings and limitations: The ex vivo response was dominated by HLA-C-restricted CMV-specific TCR beta clonotypes, which also provided the single most frequent clonotype in two of eight donors. Cumulative frequency of public TCR beta family members discriminated carriers of CMV infection plus the relevant HLA type in this cohort and an independent roughly 320-donor cohort.

The listed sequencing device is Illumina HiSeq 1500. In TCRdb, the public reads were trimmed at Q25 with fastp and aligned with MiXCR, with productive beta chains retained. Records with the same CDR3 protein are collapsed into one entry carrying the most frequent genes and DNA. This sample is represented by about 600,000 distinct CDR3 sequences; 24% of them were singletons. The leading ten clones occupy around 7.6% of the sample. Rearrangement joined TRBV27 to TRBJ2-3; 13 bases in between match TRBD2. This TCR was sampled from a human donor in good health (CMV status not recorded). Some clones in this sample may be carry-over from other donors' samples. Source material: CD8+ T cells from PBMCs. The nucleotide sequence is TGTGCCAGCACGGGACTAGCGGGACCTGCTAGCACAGATACGCAGTATTTT. This codes for CASTGLAGPASTDTQYF.